The entry below gives a single T cell receptor (beta chain) sequence along with its context. V lost 0 bases and J lost 7; bases outside the gene matches: 5. Germline CDR1 MNHNS, CDR2 SASEGT. The CDR3 covers 16 residues. These data belong to a study of control samples from healthy donors and cancer patients. Sequenced by immunoSEQ multiplex PCR; TCRdb stores in-frame clones only, minus some. The sample has 70,000 to 90,000 clones, about 93% seen once. The specimen sequenced was blood. This rearrangement joins TRBV6-1 to TRBJ2-1; 11 bases map to TRBD2. The source of this sequence is a woman aged 18-29 years in good health. DNA of the CDR3: TGTGCCAGCAGTGAAGCGGACGGGACTAGCGGTAATGAGCAGTTCTTC. Translation: CASSEADGTSGNEQFF.